The 24 T cell receptor beta chains below were found in one sample sequenced in a study of blood T cell repertoires in COVID-19. The method was immunoSEQ multiplex PCR; TCRdb's version includes in-frame clones alone and lacks a portion of them. The data show about 310,000 clones, about nine tenths seen once. The sequencing input was peripheral blood. The source is a man aged 50-60 years with active or convalescent COVID-19.

The rearrangement uses TRBV21-1 and TRBJ2-7; the D segment call TRBD2 is taken from the table without a DNA check. TRBV21-1 is given as a pseudogene. The length of the CDR3 is 18 residues. The CDR3 region has the DNA TGTGCCAGCAGCAAAGCCCCAATTTGTGGTAGCGGGCCTTACGAGCAGTACTTC. Its protein product is CASSKAPICGSGPYEQYF.

This clone came up once. The rearrangement joins TRBV6-1 to TRBJ2-3, with 11 bases identical to TRBD1. The CDR3 covers 15 residues. CDR1 and CDR2 from the germline V gene are MNHNS and SASEGT. V shed 3 bases and J 3 bases; nucleotides not matched to a gene: 2. The CDR3 nucleotides read TGTGCCAGCAGTGACCGGGACAGGGGGACAGATACGCAGTATTTT. This translates into CASSDRDRGTDTQYF.

A single count supports this clone. The genes are TRBV3-1 (or the pseudogene TRBV3-2) and TRBJ2-7; 12 bases line up with TRBD2. V lost 4 bases and J lost 6; bases outside the gene matches: 13. The CDR3 is 17 residues long. CDR1 is LGHDT and CDR2 is YNNKEL in the germline V gene (reference sequence). The CDR3 is CASSLQGLAGHYGEQYF. CDR3 in DNA: TGTGCCAGCAGCCTTCAAGGACTAGCGGGACACTACGGCGAGCAGTACTTC.

This chain joins TRBV10-3 and TRBJ2-2; no firm D call. The ends were cut back, 0 bases at V and 1 base at J, with 3 bases in the middle. This CDR3 contains 14 residues. CDR1 is ENHRY and CDR2 is SYGVKD in the germline V gene. CDR3 region: CAISESVNTGELFF. The DNA of the CDR3 is TGTGCCATCAGTGAGTCCGTGAACACCGGGGAGCTGTTTTTT.

Comment on this clone: One junction end disagrees with the germline gene, perhaps due to a read error. This chain connects TRBV18 to TRBJ2-1; TRBD1 is a possible D gene (6 bases). Germline V lookup: CDR1 KGHSH, CDR2 LQKENI. The CDR3 contains 14 residues. In nucleotides, the CDR3 is TGTGCCAGCCCACCTCTAGGCAGGGGCGATGAGCAGTTCTTC. Its protein product is CASPPLGRGDEQFF.

The J gene is TRBJ2-7, the V gene TRBV9, with 7 bases fitting TRBD1. The CDR3 runs to 16 residues. V dropped 4 bases and J dropped 3; count of bases not matched to a gene: 13. Germline loops: CDR1 SGDLS, CDR2 YYNGEE. The DNA of the CDR3 is TGTGCCAGCAGCCCTAGGGGGCTAGAGGGACGCTACGAGCAGTACTTC. Translating gives CASSPRGLEGRYEQYF.

The rearrangement uses TRBV2 and TRBJ2-1; 9 nucleotides align to TRBD2. Germline CDR1 reads SNHLY; CDR2 reads FYNNEI. This CDR3 contains 17 residues. Germline trimming cut 4 bases from V and 8 bases from J; bases unmatched to any gene: 15. CDR3 sequence reads: CASSGEVAGDIVDEQFF. The CDR3 DNA is TGTGCCAGCAGTGGGGAGGTAGCGGGAGATATAGTGGATGAGCAGTTCTTC.

The V call is TRBV6-2 or TRBV6-3, the J call TRBJ1-4, with 10 bases matching TRBD1. The CDR3 spans 14 residues. Germline values: CDR1 MNHEY, CDR2 SVGEGT. V lost 4 bases and J lost 6; bases outside the gene matches: 2. This CDR3 reads CASSSGQGDEKLFF. The DNA for the CDR3 is TGTGCCAGCAGTTCCGGACAGGGGGATGAAAAACTGTTTTTT.

The chain carries TRBV19 and TRBJ1-3; possibly TRBD1 for D (5 bases). CDR1 and CDR2 (germline): LNHDA, SQIVND (reference sequence). This CDR3 spans 15 amino acids. Trimming pared 7 bases from V and 4 bases from J, leaving 17 bases between. CDR3 coding DNA: TGTGCCAGTAAGGGGCCCCAGGATGGAGGAAACACCATATATTTT. Protein product: CASKGPQDGGNTIYF.

CDR3 amino acids: CASSPLGGGGYTF. The CDR3 DNA reads as TGTGCCAGCTCACCACTGGGGGGAGGCGGCTACACCTTC. The chain joins TRBV18 to TRBJ1-2; TRBD1 might be the D (5 bases). The germline V gene encodes CDR1 KGHSH and CDR2 LQKENI. This CDR3 region has 13 residues. V was cut by 1 base and J by 8 bases, with 11 bases left in between. The variable domain in full, completed from reference TRBV18 and TRBJ1-2, reads NAGVMQNPRHLVRRRGQEARLRCSPMKGHSHVYWYRQLPEEGLKFMVYLQKENIIDESGMPKERFSAEFPKEGPSILRIQQVVRGDSAAYFCASSPLGGGGYTFGSGTRLTVV.

This clone has more than one count but fewer than ten. The V gene is TRBV27, the J gene TRBJ1-5; 8 positions agree with TRBD1. The CDR3 has 15 amino acids. CDR1 is MNHEY and CDR2 is SMNVEV in the germline V gene (reference sequence). J lost 5 bases, V lost 5 bases, and 8 bases had no gene match. The CDR3 reads CASSRDRGGDQPQHF. CDR3 in DNA: TGTGCCAGCAGTCGCGACAGGGGAGGTGATCAGCCCCAGCATTTT.

The chain carries TRBV6-1 and TRBJ1-2, with 11 bases matching TRBD1. The CDR3 totals 15 residues. The germline V gene has CDR1 MNHNS and CDR2 SASEGT. J lost 5 bases, V lost 5 bases, and 7 bases had no gene match. DNA of the CDR3: TGTGCCAGCAGTTCCGGACAGGGGGCTGCGTATGGCTACACCTTC. It yields the protein CASSSGQGAAYGYTF.

The chain recombines TRBV28 with TRBJ1-2, with TRBD1 matching 7 bases. Germline loops: CDR1 MDHEN, CDR2 SYDVKM. There are 16 residues in the CDR3. J lost 5 bases, V lost 0 bases, and 9 bases had no gene match. This CDR3 is CASSLWRAGGIYGYTF. The CDR3 DNA is TGTGCCAGCAGTTTATGGAGGGCAGGGGGAATATATGGCTACACCTTC.

The CDR3 loop is CASHRGLATNEKLFF. CDR3 bases: TGTGCCAGTCACAGGGGGCTTGCAACTAATGAAAAACTGTTTTTT. The chain employs TRBV19 and TRBJ1-4; 9 nucleotides match TRBD1. The CDR3 sequence is 15 residues long. CDR1 and CDR2 from the germline V gene are LNHDA and SQIVND (reference sequence). The V segment lost 8 bases and the J segment 0 bases; nucleotides outside the gene matches: 4.

J is TRBJ1-1 and V is TRBV30; no definite D call. The CDR3 has 16 residues. From germline, CDR1 is GTSNPN and CDR2 SVGIG (reference sequence). V lost 2 bases and J lost 0, with 16 bases in between. The CDR3 DNA sequence: TGTGCCTGGAGTCTAAATACAGAGATCATGAACACTGAAGCTTTCTTT. Its translation is CAWSLNTEIMNTEAFF.

The chain employs TRBV4-1 and TRBJ1-2; 7 bases are a match to TRBD1. The CDR3 consists of 15 residues. Germline trimming cut 5 bases from V and 2 bases from J; bases unmatched to any gene: 8. Germline assignment: CDR1 MGHRA and CDR2 YSYEKL. The CDR3 here is CASSSRQGSNYGYTF. In DNA, the CDR3 is TGCGCCAGCAGCTCCCGACAGGGATCCAACTATGGCTACACCTTC.

The chain recombines TRBV2 with TRBJ2-5; perhaps TRBD2 as D (7 bases). Trimming took 6 bases from V and 4 from J, leaving 18 bases between them. Per the germline V gene, CDR1 is SNHLY and CDR2 is FYNNEI. The CDR3 length is 15 residues. CDR3 region: CASRQPGGFAETQYF. The CDR3 region has the DNA TGTGCCAGCAGGCAACCGGGGGGCTTCGCAGAGACCCAGTACTTC.

This chain uses TRBV28 with TRBJ1-6, with D possibly TRBD1 on 5 matching bases. V was clipped by 3 bases and J by 10 bases, with 10 bases between them. Germline V gene sequence: CDR1 MDHEN, CDR2 SYDVKM. This CDR3 region has 13 residues. The DNA of the CDR3 is TGTGCCAGCAGTTTCTTCGGGGGGTCACCCCTCCACTTT. Amino acids: CASSFFGGSPLHF.

The chain couples TRBV18 to TRBJ2-1; the match to TRBD2 covers 11 bases. V was pared by 4 bases and J by 4 bases, with 12 bases of the junction left unmatched. CDR3 length: 18 residues. Germline lookup yields CDR1 KGHSH and CDR2 LQKENI. This CDR3 is CASSLDRASGRLYNEQFF. The CDR3 DNA is TGTGCCAGCTCACTAGACAGGGCTAGCGGGAGGCTATACAATGAGCAGTTCTTC. Based on the CDR3 plus reference TRBV18 and TRBJ2-1, the full variable domain is NAGVMQNPRHLVRRRGQEARLRCSPMKGHSHVYWYRQLPEEGLKFMVYLQKENIIDESGMPKERFSAEFPKEGPSILRIQQVVRGDSAAYFCASSLDRASGRLYNEQFFGPGTRLTVL.

In nucleotides, the CDR3 is TGCAGTGCTAGTGGCCGGGTCGGTTACACTGAAGCTTTCTTT. This gives the protein CSASGRVGYTEAFF. This chain connects TRBV20-1 to TRBJ1-1; no clear D. Germline CDR1 and CDR2: DFQATT and SNEGSKA (reference sequence). Trimming removed 3 bases at V and 3 bases at J, with 14 bases between. This CDR3 region has 14 residues.

This clone was found once. The chain links TRBV4-3 to TRBJ1-6, with 11 bases that match TRBD1. The germline gives CDR1 LGHNA, CDR2 YSLEER. V gave up 0 bases and J gave up 10 bases; unmatched junction bases: 2. This CDR3 region has 15 residues. CDR3 in amino acids: CASSQDRDRGSPLHF. In DNA form, the CDR3 reads TGCGCCAGCAGCCAAGACCGGGACAGGGGGTCACCCCTCCACTTT.

The V gene is TRBV20-1, the J gene TRBJ1-1; unclear D gene. Trimming removed 3 bases from V and 3 bases from J, with 8 bases in between. The CDR3 has 12 residues. Per germline, CDR1 DFQATT and CDR2 SNEGSKA (reference sequence). CDR3 coding DNA: TGCAGTGCTAGTCGGGGTGACACTGAAGCTTTCTTT. Its translation: CSASRGDTEAFF.

The chain combines TRBV25-1 with TRBJ1-2, with 7 bases that match TRBD1. Germline V lookup: CDR1 MGHDK, CDR2 SYGVNS. The junction had 3 bases not matched to a gene; V was cut back by 2 bases and J by 0 bases. The CDR3 loop spans 15 amino acids. CDR3 loop: CASSEGTATNYGYTF. The CDR3, as DNA: TGTGCCAGCAGTGAAGGGACAGCAACTAACTATGGCTACACCTTC.

As regards this clone: This same CDR3 is encoded by further DNA sequences in the sample. The chain carries TRBV5-6 and TRBJ2-1, with a possible D match to TRBD1 (5 bases). V was clipped by 1 base and J by 5 bases, with 7 bases between them. Germline V CDR1 and CDR2: SGHDT, YYEEEE. This CDR3 has 13 residues. The CDR3 loop reads CASSLQGNNEQFF. The CDR3 coding sequence is TGTGCCAGCAGCTTGCAGGGTAACAATGAGCAGTTCTTC. The full variable domain, rest sourced from reference TRBV5-6 and TRBJ2-1, is DAGVTQSPTHLIKTRGQQVTLRCSPKSGHDTVSWYQQALGQGPQFIFQYYEEEERQRGNFPDRFSGHQFPNYSSELNVNALLLGDSALYLCASSLQGNNEQFFGPGTRLTVL.